This TCR beta chain derives from a study of cytomegalovirus exposure and HLA in healthy donors. On this clone: Its cognate antigen is unknown.

Primers included in the PCR were 60 Vbeta and 13 Jbeta primers. TCRdb keeps only in-frame clones here, not all; method: immunoSEQ multiplex PCR. The sample has around 150,000 clones, roughly two thirds seen once. Study-wide points: Testing in vitro showed three CMV-associated chains specific for CMV antigens.

The CDR3 is made up of 14 amino acids. CDR1 is MDHEN, CDR2 SYDVKM, per germline. V lost 5 bases and J lost 4; bases outside the gene matches: 6. The sequence was obtained from a woman aged 40 to 55 in good health and CMV-seropositive. The sample taken for sequencing was PBMCs. J is TRBJ2-7 and V is TRBV28; 9 bases match TRBD1. The CDR3 here is CASSLGQGLYEQYF. The CDR3 bases are TGTGCCAGCAGTCTTGGACAGGGGCTATACGAGCAGTACTTC. Based on the CDR3 plus reference TRBV28 and TRBJ2-7, the full variable domain is DVKVTQSSRYLVKRTGEKVFLECVQDMDHENMFWYRQDPGLGLRLIYFSYDVKMKEKGDIPEGYSVSREKKERFSLILESASTNQTSMYLCASSLGQGLYEQYFGPGTRLTVT.